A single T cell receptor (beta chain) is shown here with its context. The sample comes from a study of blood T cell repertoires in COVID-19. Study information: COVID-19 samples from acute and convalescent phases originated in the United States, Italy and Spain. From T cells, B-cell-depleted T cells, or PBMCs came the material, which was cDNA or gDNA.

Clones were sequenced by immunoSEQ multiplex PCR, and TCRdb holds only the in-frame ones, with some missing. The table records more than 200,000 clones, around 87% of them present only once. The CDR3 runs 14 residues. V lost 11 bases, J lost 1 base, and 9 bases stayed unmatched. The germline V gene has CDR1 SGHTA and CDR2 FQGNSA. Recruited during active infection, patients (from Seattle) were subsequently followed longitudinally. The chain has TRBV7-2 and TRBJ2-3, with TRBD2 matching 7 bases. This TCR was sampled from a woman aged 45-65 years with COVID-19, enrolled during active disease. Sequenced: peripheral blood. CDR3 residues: CASSGGKGTDTQYF. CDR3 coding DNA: TGTGCCTCATCCGGGGGGAAAGGCACAGATACGCAGTATTTT.